One sample yielded the 13 T cell receptor beta chains listed below, sequenced in a study of T cell responses to AZD1222 COVID-19 vaccine. Method: immunoSEQ multiplex PCR; TCRdb's copy keeps in-frame clones and lacks some. The repertoire includes some 96,000 clones, about 87% of them detected once, and about 1.8% sits in the top ten. The material was peripheral blood, obtained on day 0 of AZD1222 vaccination. The receptors were gathered from an adult in good health.

The chain has TRBV28 and TRBJ2-3, with D possibly TRBD1 on 6 matching bases. The germline V gene has CDR1 MDHEN and CDR2 SYDVKM. Trimming shortened V by 7 bases and J by 1 base, and 9 bases separated the two germline ends. There are 13 residues in the CDR3. In DNA, the CDR3 is TGTGCCAGCAAGCGACAGGGCACAGATACGCAGTATTTT. This translates into CASKRQGTDTQYF.

This chain joins TRBV28 and TRBJ2-5; TRBD2 matches at 7 bases. Germline CDR1 reads MDHEN; CDR2 reads SYDVKM. The CDR3 loop spans 14 amino acids. J was trimmed by 5 bases and V by 7 bases; bases with no gene match: 10. CDR3 in amino acids: CASTTQLATETQYF. The CDR3 DNA sequence: TGTGCCAGCACCACCCAACTAGCGACTGAGACCCAGTACTTC.

The V gene is TRBV7-2, the J gene TRBJ1-1; D may be TRBD1 (6 bases). Deletions cut 6 bases from V and 4 bases from J, with 15 bases between. The CDR3 extends over 14 amino acids. From germline, CDR1 is SGHTA and CDR2 FQGNSA. The CDR3 bases are TGTGCCAGCAGTGTACAGGGTGGGGGCACTGAAGCTTTCTTT. As protein: CASSVQGGGTEAFF.

This clone was detected a few times. V usage is TRBV6-2 or TRBV6-3 and J usage is TRBJ1-2; TRBD1 might be the D (5 bases). Germline CDR1 and CDR2: MNHEY and SVGEGT. V lost 2 bases to trimming and J lost 3 bases, with 10 bases between them. This CDR3 contains 14 residues. This chain's CDR3 is CASSYPGPDYGYTF. In nucleotides, the CDR3 is TGTGCCAGCAGTTACCCAGGGCCGGACTATGGCTACACCTTC.

This CDR3 reads CASSGGRPDTQYF. Written as DNA, the CDR3 is TGCGCCAGCAGCGGTGGGAGGCCAGATACGCAGTATTTT. The rearrangement links TRBV5-1 to TRBJ2-3, with TRBD2 as a possible D gene (6 bases). CDR1 is SGHRS, CDR2 YFSETQ, per germline. Trimming pared 4 bases from V and 4 bases from J, leaving 10 bases between. This CDR3 spans 13 amino acids. Full variable domain (rest looked up from reference TRBV5-1 and TRBJ2-3): KAGVTQTPRYLIKTRGQQVTLSCSPISGHRSVSWYQQTPGQGLQFLFEYFSETQRNKGNFPGRFSGRQFSNSRSEMNVSTLELGDSALYLCASSGGRPDTQYFGPGTRLTVL.

The chain recombines TRBV18 with TRBJ1-1; the D is unclear. Germline V gene sequence: CDR1 KGHSH, CDR2 LQKENI. This CDR3 region has 14 residues. Trimming cost V 0 bases and J 1 base, with 6 bases left between them. The CDR3 nucleotides are TGTGCCAGCTCACCACCATCGGGGAACACTGAAGCTTTCTTT. This codes for CASSPPSGNTEAFF.

V usage is TRBV7-3 and J usage is TRBJ2-7; 12 bases fit TRBD2. CDR3 length equals 15 residues. Germline V CDR1 and CDR2: SGHTA, FQGTGA. With V trimmed by 4 bases and J by 2 bases, 3 bases remained unmatched. The DNA for the CDR3 is TGTGCCAGCAGCTACCTAGCGGGAGGGCCCTACGAGCAGTACTTC. This gives the protein CASSYLAGGPYEQYF.

The rearrangement uses TRBV11-2 and TRBJ2-2, with D uncertain. Per germline, CDR1 SGHAT and CDR2 FQNNGV. The V end was cut by 2 bases, the J end by 8 bases, with 9 bases between. The CDR3 consists of 13 residues. CDR3 DNA: TGTGCCAGCAGCTTATGGCTCGTGGGGGAGCTGTTTTTT. Its protein is CASSLWLVGELFF. Full variable domain (outside the CDR3, taken from reference TRBV11-2 and TRBJ2-2): EAGVAQSPRYKIIEKRQSVAFWCNPISGHATLYWYQQILGQGPKLLIQFQNNGVVDDSQLPKDRFSAERLKGVDSTLKIQPAKLEDSAVYLCASSLWLVGELFFGEGSRLTVL.

The chain has TRBV12-3 or TRBV12-4 and TRBJ2-3; D gene uncertain. The CDR3 contains 11 residues. V was pared by 6 bases and J by 3 bases, with 4 bases between. CDR3 loop: CASSRTDTQYF. The CDR3 DNA sequence: TGTGCCAGCAGCAGGACAGATACGCAGTATTTT.

Concerning this clone: The same CDR3 arises from other DNA sequences in this sample as well. The chain couples TRBV10-3 to TRBJ2-1; D possibly uses TRBD1 or TRBD2 (5 bases each). Per the germline V gene, CDR1 is ENHRY and CDR2 is SYGVKD. This CDR3 region has 11 residues. V dropped 10 bases and J dropped 7 bases, with 11 bases sitting between them. CDR3 in amino acids: CATERGNEQFF. The CDR3 nucleotides are TGTGCCACTGAGAGGGGTAATGAGCAGTTCTTC.

The chain links TRBV6-5 to TRBJ1-1; D possibly corresponds to TRBD1 (5 bases). This CDR3 has 13 residues. V lost 6 bases and J 4 bases, leaving 12 bases between the germline ends. Germline loops: CDR1 MNHEY, CDR2 SVGAGI. DNA for the CDR3: TGTGCCAGCAGCCCGGGGCCAAGCACTGAAGCTTTCTTT. This encodes CASSPGPSTEAFF.

This clone was picked up one time. The rearrangement joins TRBV7-9 to TRBJ2-7; D is tentatively TRBD1 or TRBD2 (5 bases each). V was clipped by 5 bases and J by 2 bases, with 13 bases between them. Germline V gene data show CDR1 as SEHNR and CDR2 as FQNEAQ (reference sequence). The CDR3 length is 14 residues. CDR3: CASSPVGPPYEQYF. For the CDR3, the DNA is TGTGCCAGCAGCCCGGTGGGACCCCCCTACGAGCAGTACTTC.

The chain combines TRBV9 with TRBJ1-1; possible D gene TRBD1, 6 bases. The V and J ends lost 0 bases and 7 bases respectively, with 19 bases between them. This CDR3 is built from 16 residues. Germline V lookup: CDR1 SGDLS, CDR2 YYNGEE. The CDR3: CASSVGLGGSLGEAFF. In DNA form, the CDR3 reads TGTGCCAGCAGCGTAGGTTTAGGGGGAAGCTTGGGTGAAGCTTTCTTT.